This T cell receptor beta chain was sequenced for a study of lymphopenia after photon versus proton radiotherapy. Study findings and constraints: Post-nadir diversity loss with photons came from oligoclonal expansion, particularly CD8+ Temra cells.

Turning to this clone: Antigen: not known.

The CDR3 consists of 13 residues. The germline V and J ends were trimmed by 6 bases and 1 base, with 8 bases remaining between them. Germline V gene lookup returns CDR1 MNHNS and CDR2 SASEGT. Using immunoSEQ multiplex PCR, the repertoire was profiled, and TCRdb retains in-frame clones only, with some absent. The sample lists 55,000 to 85,000 clones; 80% to 95% were seen once. Material: peripheral blood, obtained from a patient treated with photon-based radiotherapy. This sequence was found in a woman aged 40-49 years with cholangiocarcinoma. This rearrangement joins TRBV6-1 to TRBJ2-3; D is possibly TRBD1 or TRBD2 (5 bases each). The CDR3 DNA reads as TGTGCCAGCAGCCGGGACGGCACAGATACGCAGTATTTT. Translating gives CASSRDGTDTQYF.